This entry features one T cell receptor (beta chain) sequence. The sample comes from a study of cytomegalovirus exposure and HLA in healthy donors. For the study at large: From some 190 million T cells, an earlier analysis saw roughly 100 million unique TCR beta sequences.

PCR was performed using 60 Vbeta and 13 Jbeta primers. TCRdb's copy holds only in-frame clones and misses some; the assay was immunoSEQ multiplex PCR. The sample lists around 90,000 clones; roughly two thirds were seen once. The CDR3 extends over 15 amino acids. V was clipped by 4 bases and J by 4 bases, with 17 bases between them. CDR1 SGHNT and CDR2 YYREEE come from the germline V gene (reference sequence). Sequences were obtained from PBMCs. The chain has TRBV5-4 and TRBJ2-5; tentative D call: TRBD2 (6 bases). The sequence derives from a human donor in good health. Here the CDR3 reads CASSPRTNPGETQYF. In nucleotides, the CDR3 is TGTGCCAGCAGCCCCCGGACTAACCCAGGAGAGACCCAGTACTTC.